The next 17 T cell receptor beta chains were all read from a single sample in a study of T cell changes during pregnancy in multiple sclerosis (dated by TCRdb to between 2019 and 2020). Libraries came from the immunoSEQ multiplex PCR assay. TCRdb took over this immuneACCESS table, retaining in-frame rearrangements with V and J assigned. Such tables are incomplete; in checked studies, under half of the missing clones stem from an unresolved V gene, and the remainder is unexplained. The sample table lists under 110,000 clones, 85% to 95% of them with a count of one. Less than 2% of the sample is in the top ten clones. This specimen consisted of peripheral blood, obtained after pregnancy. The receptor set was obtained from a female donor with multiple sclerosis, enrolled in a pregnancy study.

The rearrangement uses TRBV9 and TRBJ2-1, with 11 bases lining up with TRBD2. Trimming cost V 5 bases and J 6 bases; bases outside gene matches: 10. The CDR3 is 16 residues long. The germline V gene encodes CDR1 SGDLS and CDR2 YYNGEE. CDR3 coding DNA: TGTGCCAGCAGTTACGGACTAGCGGGTATAGGCAATGAGCAGTTCTTC. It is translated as CASSYGLAGIGNEQFF.

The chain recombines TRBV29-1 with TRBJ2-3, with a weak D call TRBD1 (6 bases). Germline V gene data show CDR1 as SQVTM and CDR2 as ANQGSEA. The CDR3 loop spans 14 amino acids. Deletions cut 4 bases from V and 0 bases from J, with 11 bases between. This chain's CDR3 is CSVGIRGSTDTQYF. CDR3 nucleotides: TGCAGCGTTGGGATCAGGGGAAGCACAGATACGCAGTATTTT.

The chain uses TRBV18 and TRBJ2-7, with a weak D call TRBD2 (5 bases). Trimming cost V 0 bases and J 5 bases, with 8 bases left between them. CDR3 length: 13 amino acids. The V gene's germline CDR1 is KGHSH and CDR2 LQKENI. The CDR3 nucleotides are TGTGCCAGCTCACCACCCGACGGGAACGAGCAGTACTTC. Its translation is CASSPPDGNEQYF.

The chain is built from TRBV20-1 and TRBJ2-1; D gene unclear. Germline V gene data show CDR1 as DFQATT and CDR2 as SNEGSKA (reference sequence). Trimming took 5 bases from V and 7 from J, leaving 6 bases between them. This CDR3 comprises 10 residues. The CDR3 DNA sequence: TGCAGTGCTGGAGCGAATGAGCAGTTCTTC. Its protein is CSAGANEQFF.

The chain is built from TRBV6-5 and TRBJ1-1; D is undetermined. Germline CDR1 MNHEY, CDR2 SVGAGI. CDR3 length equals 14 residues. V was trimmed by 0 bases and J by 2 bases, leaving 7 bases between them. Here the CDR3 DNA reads TGTGCCAGCAGTTACTCGACGGGAAACACTGAAGCTTTCTTT. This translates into CASSYSTGNTEAFF.

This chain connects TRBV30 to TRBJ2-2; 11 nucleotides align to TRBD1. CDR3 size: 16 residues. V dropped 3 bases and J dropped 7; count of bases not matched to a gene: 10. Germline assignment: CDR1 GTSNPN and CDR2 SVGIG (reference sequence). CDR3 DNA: TGTGCCTGGAGATCACCGGACAGGGGGCGGGTCGGGGAGCTGTTTTTT. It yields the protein CAWRSPDRGRVGELFF.

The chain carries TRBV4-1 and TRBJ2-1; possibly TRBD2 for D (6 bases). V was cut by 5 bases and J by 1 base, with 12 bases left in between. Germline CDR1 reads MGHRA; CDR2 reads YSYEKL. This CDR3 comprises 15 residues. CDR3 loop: CASSTLATSYNEQFF. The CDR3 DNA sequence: TGCGCCAGCAGCACTCTAGCGACATCCTACAATGAGCAGTTCTTC.

This CDR3 reads CASSSRTGGEAFF. As DNA, the CDR3 is TGCGCCAGCAGCTCCAGGACAGGGGGAGAAGCTTTCTTT. This chain connects TRBV5-1 to TRBJ1-1, with TRBD1 matching 10 bases. CDR1 and CDR2 from the germline V gene are SGHRS and YFSETQ. V dropped 3 bases and J dropped 8; count of bases not matched to a gene: 4. This CDR3 is built from 13 residues.

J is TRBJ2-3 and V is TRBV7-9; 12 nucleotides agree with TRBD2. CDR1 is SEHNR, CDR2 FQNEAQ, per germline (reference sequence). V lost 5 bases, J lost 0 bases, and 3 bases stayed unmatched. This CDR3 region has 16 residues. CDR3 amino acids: CASSVTSGGSTDTQYF. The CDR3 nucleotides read TGTGCCAGCAGCGTGACTAGCGGGGGTAGCACAGATACGCAGTATTTT. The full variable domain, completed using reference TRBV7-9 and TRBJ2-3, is DTGVSQNPRHKITKRGQNVTFRCDPISEHNRLYWYRQTLGQGPEFLTYFQNEAQLEKSRLLSDRFSAERPKGSFSTLEIQRTEQGDSAMYLCASSVTSGGSTDTQYFGPGTRLTVL.

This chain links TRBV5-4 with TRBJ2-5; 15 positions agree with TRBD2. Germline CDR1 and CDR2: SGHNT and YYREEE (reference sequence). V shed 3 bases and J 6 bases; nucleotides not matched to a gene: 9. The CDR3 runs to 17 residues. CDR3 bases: TGTGCCAGCAGCTCGGCTCGGACTAGCGGGGGGGGTAAGACCCAGTACTTC. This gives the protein CASSSARTSGGGKTQYF.

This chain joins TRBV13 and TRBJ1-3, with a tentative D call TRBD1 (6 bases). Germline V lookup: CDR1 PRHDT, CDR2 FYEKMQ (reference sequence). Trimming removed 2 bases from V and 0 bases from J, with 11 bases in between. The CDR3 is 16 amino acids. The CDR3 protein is CASSLRLQGSGNTIYF. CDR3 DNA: TGTGCCAGCAGCTTAAGGTTACAGGGCTCTGGAAACACCATATATTTT.

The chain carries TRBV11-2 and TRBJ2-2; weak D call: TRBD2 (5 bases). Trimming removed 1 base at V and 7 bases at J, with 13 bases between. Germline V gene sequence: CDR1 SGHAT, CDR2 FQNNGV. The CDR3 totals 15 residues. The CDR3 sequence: CASSLGLRAGGELFF. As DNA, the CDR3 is TGTGCCAGCAGCTTAGGATTGCGCGCGGGCGGGGAGCTGTTTTTT. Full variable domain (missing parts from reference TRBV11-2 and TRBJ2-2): EAGVAQSPRYKIIEKRQSVAFWCNPISGHATLYWYQQILGQGPKLLIQFQNNGVVDDSQLPKDRFSAERLKGVDSTLKIQPAKLEDSAVYLCASSLGLRAGGELFFGEGSRLTVL.

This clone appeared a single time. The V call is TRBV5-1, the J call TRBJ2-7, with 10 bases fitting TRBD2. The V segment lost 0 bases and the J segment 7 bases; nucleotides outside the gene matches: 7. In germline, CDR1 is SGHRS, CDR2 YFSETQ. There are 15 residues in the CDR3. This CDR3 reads CASSLEGLALGEQYF. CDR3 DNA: TGCGCCAGCAGCTTGGAGGGACTAGCGTTGGGGGAGCAGTACTTC.

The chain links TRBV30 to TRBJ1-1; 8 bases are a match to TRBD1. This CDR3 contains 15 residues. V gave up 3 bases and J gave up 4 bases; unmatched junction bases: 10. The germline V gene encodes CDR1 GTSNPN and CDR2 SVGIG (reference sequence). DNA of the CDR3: TGTGCCTGGAGAATAAACAGGGGGAGTGGCACTGAAGCTTTCTTT. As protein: CAWRINRGSGTEAFF.

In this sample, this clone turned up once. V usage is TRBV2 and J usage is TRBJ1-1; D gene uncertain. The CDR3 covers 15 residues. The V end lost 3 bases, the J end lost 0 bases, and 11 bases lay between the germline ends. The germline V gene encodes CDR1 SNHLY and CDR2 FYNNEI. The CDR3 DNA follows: TGTGCCAGCAGTGATCCCGGCGGGTTGAACACTGAAGCTTTCTTT. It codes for CASSDPGGLNTEAFF.

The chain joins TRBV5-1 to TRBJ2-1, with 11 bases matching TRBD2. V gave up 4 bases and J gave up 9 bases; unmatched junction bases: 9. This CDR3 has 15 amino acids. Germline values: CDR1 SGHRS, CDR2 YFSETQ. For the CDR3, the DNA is TGCGCCAGCAGCCTGGAGACTAGCGGGACTCTTGAGCAGTTCTTC. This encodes CASSLETSGTLEQFF.

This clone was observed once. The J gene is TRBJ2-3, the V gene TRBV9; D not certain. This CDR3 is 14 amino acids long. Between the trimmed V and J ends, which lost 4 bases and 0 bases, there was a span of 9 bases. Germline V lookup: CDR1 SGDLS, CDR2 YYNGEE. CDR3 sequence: CASSLAHSTDTQYF. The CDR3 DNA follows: TGTGCCAGCAGCCTCGCGCACAGCACAGATACGCAGTATTTT.